The subject of this entry is one T cell receptor beta chain. No antigen is known for it. The input lacks base qualities; no much larger clone sits a single base away. The source of the sample is a study of blood T cell repertoires in COVID-19 (dated by TCRdb to about 2020). Regarding the study in general: Collaborator samples came from the United States, Italy and Spain and covered acute and convalescent phases of COVID-19. A de-identified subject ID, COVID-19 status, age in years and sex were almost always included in the sample metadata. The material from the prospective study consisted of cDNA or gDNA derived from T cells, B-cell-depleted T cells, or PBMCs. Where available, HLA class I and class II types were obtained from metadata supplied by the sample provider rather than from assay-based typing. Subjects who had been exposed to COVID-19, were actively infected with it, or had recovered from it provided the deeply sampled blood TCRbeta repertoires that made up the dataset. The samples were drawn from two sources: the first 160 participants of the ongoing ImmuneRACE study, and 1,254 subjects contributed by 6 global collaborators. The repertoires were made available in a free public database intended to serve as a resource for research on the immune response to SARS-CoV-2. Beyond this particular receptor, the publication reports: Clinical and demographic metadata were provided uncurated, with the amount varying by source and participant.

The CDR3 goes from the cysteine to the phenylalanine over 14 residues. Of all the DNA, just the CDR3 is kept, 42 bases in frame from base 1. CDR1 SGHRS and CDR2 YFSETQ were looked up in the germline V gene. Between the V and J ends, shortened by 2 bases and 9 bases respectively, the junction contains 12 bases. TCRbeta CDR3 regions were amplified from genomic DNA by means of the immunoSEQ Assay, a bias-controlled multiplex PCR. For the original study's pipeline: Within the assay, amplification of reference gene primers was used to estimate how many nucleated cells each sample contained. To quantify the absolute abundance of each unique TCRbeta CDR3 rearrangement, sequence reads were collapsed and filtered. For each sample, productive Simpson clonality was calculated as the square root of Simpson's diversity index across productive rearrangements. As stored in TCRdb, this immuneACCESS dataset retains in-frame rearrangements with V and J assigned. A fraction of the clones does not appear; measured against another copy, unresolved V genes explain less than half of the discrepancy, and the remainder lacks a known reason. Clone size and the V and J calls come from that table; the DNA yielded D and trimming. The sample table contains 150,000 or so clones; only one count was recorded for about 86% of them. 1.5% to 1.9% of the sample goes to the ten largest clones.

The collaborating institutions used their own protocols to collect whole blood in K2EDTA tubes. For TCRbeta analysis, collaborators shipped samples as frozen whole blood, isolated PBMCs, or DNA extracted from either of those sample types. The sequence links TRBV5-1 to TRBJ1-6, and TRBD1 may be the D gene, going by 5 matching bases. The source material was peripheral blood. The TCR sequence derives from a woman aged 55-70 years with acute or convalescent COVID-19. The nucleotide sequence reads TGCGCCAGCAGCTTATCAGGGTATGGTTCACCCCTCCACTTT. This is translated as CASSLSGYGSPLHF.